The sequence of this T cell receptor beta chain was determined in a study of blood T cell repertoires in COVID-19. Study context: T cells, B-cell-depleted T cells, or PBMCs provided the cDNA or gDNA that served as material.

V trimming: 4 bases; J trimming: 3 bases; junction bases outside the gene matches: 7. Germline V gene sequence: CDR1 LGHDT, CDR2 YNNKEL (reference sequence). The CDR3 extends over 16 amino acids. Produced via immunoSEQ multiplex PCR; TCRdb's table is partial and in-frame only. The sample yields 150,000 or so clones, about 85% seen once. The receptor was derived from a woman in her thirties or forties with active or convalescent COVID-19. J is TRBJ1-2 and V is TRBV3-1 (or the pseudogene TRBV3-2); 11 nucleotides line up with TRBD1. The sample was peripheral blood. CDR3: CASSRTGGYSDYGYTF. CDR3 nucleotide sequence: TGTGCCAGCAGCCGGACAGGGGGCTATTCCGACTATGGCTACACCTTC.